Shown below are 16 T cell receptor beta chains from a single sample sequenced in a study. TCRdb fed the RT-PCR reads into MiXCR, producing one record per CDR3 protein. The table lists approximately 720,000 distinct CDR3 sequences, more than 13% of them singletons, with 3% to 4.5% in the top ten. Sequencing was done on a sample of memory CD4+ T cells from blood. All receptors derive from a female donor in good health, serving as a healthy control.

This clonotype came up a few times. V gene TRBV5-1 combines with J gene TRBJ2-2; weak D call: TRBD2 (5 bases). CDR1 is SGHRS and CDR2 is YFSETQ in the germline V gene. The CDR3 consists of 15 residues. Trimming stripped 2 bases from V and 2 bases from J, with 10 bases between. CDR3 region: CASSLSTINTGELFF. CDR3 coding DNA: TGCGCCAGCAGCTTATCGACTATCAACACCGGGGAGCTGTTTTTT.

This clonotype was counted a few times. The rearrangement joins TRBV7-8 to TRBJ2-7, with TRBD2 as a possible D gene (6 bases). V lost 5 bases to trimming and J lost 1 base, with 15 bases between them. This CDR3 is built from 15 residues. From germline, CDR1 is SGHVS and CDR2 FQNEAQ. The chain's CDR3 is CASSALSGYSYEQYF. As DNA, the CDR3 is TGTGCCAGCAGCGCCCTTAGCGGCTATTCCTACGAGCAGTACTTC.

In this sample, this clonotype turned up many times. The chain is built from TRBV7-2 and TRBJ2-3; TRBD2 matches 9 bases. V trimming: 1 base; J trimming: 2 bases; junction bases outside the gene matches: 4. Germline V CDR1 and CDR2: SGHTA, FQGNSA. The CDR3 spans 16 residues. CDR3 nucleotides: TGTGCCAGCAGCTTAGGACTAGCGGACAACACAGATACGCAGTATTTT. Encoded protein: CASSLGLADNTDTQYF. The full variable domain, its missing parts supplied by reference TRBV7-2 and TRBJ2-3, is GAGVSQSPSNKVTEKGKDVELRCDPISGHTALYWYRQSLGQGLEFLIYFQGNSAPDKSGLPSDRFSAERTGGSVSTLTIQRTQQEDSAVYLCASSLGLADNTDTQYFGPGTRLTVL.

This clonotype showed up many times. CDR3: CASTQRAGGSTDTQYF. CDR3 in DNA: TGTGCCAGCACCCAGCGGGCGGGAGGGTCCACAGATACGCAGTATTTT. The chain employs TRBV27 and TRBJ2-3; 9 nucleotides align to TRBD2. V dropped 7 bases and J dropped 2; count of bases not matched to a gene: 10. Germline CDR1 reads MNHEY; CDR2 reads SMNVEV (reference sequence). There are 16 residues in the CDR3.

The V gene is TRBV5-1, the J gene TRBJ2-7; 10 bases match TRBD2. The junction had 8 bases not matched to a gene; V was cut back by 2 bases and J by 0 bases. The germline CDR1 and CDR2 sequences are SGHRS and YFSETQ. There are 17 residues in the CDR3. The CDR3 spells CASSFSSGGTSSYEQYF. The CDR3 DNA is TGCGCCAGCAGCTTCTCTAGCGGGGGTACAAGCTCCTACGAGCAGTACTTC. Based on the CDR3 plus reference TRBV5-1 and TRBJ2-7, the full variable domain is KAGVTQTPRYLIKTRGQQVTLSCSPISGHRSVSWYQQTPGQGLQFLFEYFSETQRNKGNFPGRFSGRQFSNSRSEMNVSTLELGDSALYLCASSFSSGGTSSYEQYFGPGTRLTVT.

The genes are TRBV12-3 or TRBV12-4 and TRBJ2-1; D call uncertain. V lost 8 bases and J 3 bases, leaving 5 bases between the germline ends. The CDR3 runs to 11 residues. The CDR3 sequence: CASGVYNEQFF. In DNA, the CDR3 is TGTGCCAGCGGGGTCTACAATGAGCAGTTCTTC.

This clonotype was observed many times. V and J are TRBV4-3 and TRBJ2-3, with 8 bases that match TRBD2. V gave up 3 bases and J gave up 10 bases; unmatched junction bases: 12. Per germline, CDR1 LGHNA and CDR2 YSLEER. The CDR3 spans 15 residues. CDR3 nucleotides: TGCGCCAGCAGCCAGTCAGCGGGAGACCGATCTCCGCAGTATTTT. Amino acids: CASSQSAGDRSPQYF.

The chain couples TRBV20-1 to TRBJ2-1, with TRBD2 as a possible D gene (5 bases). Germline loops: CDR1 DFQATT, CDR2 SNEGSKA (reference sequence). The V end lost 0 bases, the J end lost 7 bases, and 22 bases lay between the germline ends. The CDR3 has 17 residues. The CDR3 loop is CSARDPALGLVGNEQFF. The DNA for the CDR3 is TGCAGTGCTAGAGATCCGGCGCTAGGACTGGTCGGGAATGAGCAGTTCTTC.

This CDR3 is CASRTTGRAFF. CDR3 coding DNA: TGTGCCAGCAGGACGACAGGGAGAGCTTTCTTT. The J gene is TRBJ1-1, the V gene TRBV12-3 or TRBV12-4, with 7 bases matching TRBD1. The CDR3 runs to 11 residues. Trimming cost V 6 bases and J 10 bases; bases outside gene matches: 5.

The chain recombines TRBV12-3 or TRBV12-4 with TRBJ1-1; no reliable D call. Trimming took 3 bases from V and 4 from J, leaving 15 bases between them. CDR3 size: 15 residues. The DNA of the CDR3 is TGTGCCAGCAGTTTGGCCCGGGTGGCTCGCACTGAAGCTTTCTTT. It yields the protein CASSLARVARTEAFF.

CDR3 DNA: TGTGCCAGCTCCTCCATGGTAGCGGGAAGCACAGATACGCAGTATTTT. Its protein is CASSSMVAGSTDTQYF. The J gene is TRBJ2-3, the V gene TRBV18, with 8 bases matching TRBD2. CDR1 KGHSH and CDR2 LQKENI come from the germline V gene. The trim removed 6 bases at V and 0 bases at J, leaving 8 bases unmatched. This CDR3 is built from 16 residues.

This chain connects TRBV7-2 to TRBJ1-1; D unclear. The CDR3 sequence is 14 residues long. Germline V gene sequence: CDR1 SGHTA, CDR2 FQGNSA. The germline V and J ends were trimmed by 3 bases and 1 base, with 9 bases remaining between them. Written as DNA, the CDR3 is TGTGCCAGCAGCTTCTACGGCAGGAACACTGAAGCTTTCTTT. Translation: CASSFYGRNTEAFF.

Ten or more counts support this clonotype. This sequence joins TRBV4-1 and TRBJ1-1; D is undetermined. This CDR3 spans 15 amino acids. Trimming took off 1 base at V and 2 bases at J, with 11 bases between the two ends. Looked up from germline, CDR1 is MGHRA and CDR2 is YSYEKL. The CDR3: CASSQGRIDNTEAFF. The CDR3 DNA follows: TGCGCCAGCAGCCAAGGGCGGATCGATAACACTGAAGCTTTCTTT.

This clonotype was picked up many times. DNA for the CDR3: TGCGCCAGCAGCCAGCGCAGGGAATCACCCCTCCACTTT. Its translation: CASSQRRESPLHF. This chain links TRBV4-3 with TRBJ1-6; D is possibly TRBD1 (5 bases). Germline-derived CDR1 and CDR2 are LGHNA and YSLEER. V lost 3 bases and J 10 bases, leaving 10 bases between the germline ends. This CDR3 region has 13 residues.

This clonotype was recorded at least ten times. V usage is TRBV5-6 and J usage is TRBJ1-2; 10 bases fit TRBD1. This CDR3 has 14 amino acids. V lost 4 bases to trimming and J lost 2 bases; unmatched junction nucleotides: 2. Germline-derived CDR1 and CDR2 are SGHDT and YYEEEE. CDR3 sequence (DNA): TGTGCCAGCAGCGGGGGACAGGGGAACTATGGCTACACCTTC. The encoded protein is CASSGGQGNYGYTF.

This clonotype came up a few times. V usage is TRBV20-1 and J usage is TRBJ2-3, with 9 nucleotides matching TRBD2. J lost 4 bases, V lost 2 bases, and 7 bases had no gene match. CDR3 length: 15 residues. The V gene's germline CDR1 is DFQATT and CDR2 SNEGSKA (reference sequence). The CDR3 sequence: CSARRDSGSADTQYF. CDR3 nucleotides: TGCAGTGCTAGAAGGGATAGCGGGAGTGCAGATACGCAGTATTTT.